Following are 11 T cell receptor beta chains from one sample sequenced in a study of neurological immune-mediated disorders. TCRdb re-called the 5' RACE reads with MiXCR, one entry per CDR3 protein. The sample lists 35,000 to 40,000 distinct CDR3 sequences; 2.5% were seen once. Sequencing input: PBMCs. The receptor source for this set is a man over 45 with multiple sclerosis.

This clonotype occurred many times. In DNA, the CDR3 is TGTGCCAGCAGCTCCCAGGATTGGGGAGAGACCCAGTACTTC. Amino acids: CASSSQDWGETQYF. The chain joins TRBV11-1 to TRBJ2-5; D is unresolved. The germline CDR1 and CDR2 sequences are SGHAT and FQDESV (reference sequence). The germline V and J ends were trimmed by 4 bases and 4 bases, with 13 bases remaining between them. There are 14 residues in the CDR3.

This clonotype has at least ten counts. V gene TRBV7-6 combines with J gene TRBJ2-7; 11 nucleotides agree with TRBD1. Germline V gene lookup returns CDR1 SGHVS and CDR2 FNYEAQ. Unmatched junction bases numbered 5, after V lost 5 bases and J lost 5 bases. CDR3 size: 14 residues. The CDR3 is CASSKRGQGDEQYF. The CDR3 bases are TGTGCCAGCAGCAAAAGGGGACAGGGGGACGAGCAGTACTTC.

In its sample, this clonotype was seen many times. The chain couples TRBV18 to TRBJ2-7, with D perhaps TRBD2 (7 bases). Trimming shortened V by 0 bases and J by 3 bases, and 12 bases separated the two germline ends. This CDR3 is built from 15 residues. Per germline, CDR1 KGHSH and CDR2 LQKENI. DNA for the CDR3: TGTGCCAGCTCACCACCGGGGGGGCCGGGCTACGAGCAGTACTTC. This codes for CASSPPGGPGYEQYF.

This clonotype was seen repeatedly, ten times or more. The chain has TRBV7-2 and TRBJ1-2; D gene uncertain. The CDR3 totals 13 residues. Germline values: CDR1 SGHTA, CDR2 FQGNSA. The ends were cut back, 6 bases at V and 4 bases at J, with 12 bases in the middle. CDR3 loop: CASRKSSPYGYTF. The CDR3 DNA sequence: TGTGCCAGCAGGAAATCGTCCCCCTATGGCTACACCTTC.

This clonotype occurred many times. This chain links TRBV2 with TRBJ2-7, with D possibly matching TRBD1 (5 bases). CDR3 length: 13 amino acids. Trimming left V 7 bases short and J 7 bases short, with 17 bases between. Germline V CDR1 and CDR2: SNHLY, FYNNEI. This CDR3 is CASKDVPGWEQYF. In nucleotides, the CDR3 is TGTGCCAGCAAGGACGTCCCAGGGTGGGAGCAGTACTTC.

Many counts were recorded for this clonotype. V usage is TRBV29-1 and J usage is TRBJ1-1; 7 nucleotides line up with TRBD1. Trimming removed 6 bases from V and 2 bases from J; junction bases left unmatched: 3. Germline CDR1 is SQVTM and CDR2 is ANQGSEA. The CDR3 is 12 residues long. The chain's CDR3 is CSVNRGNTEAFF. CDR3 DNA sequence: TGCAGCGTAAACAGGGGAAACACTGAAGCTTTCTTT.

This clonotype came up many times. V gene TRBV5-1 combines with J gene TRBJ2-2, with D perhaps being TRBD1 or TRBD2 (5 bases each). In germline, CDR1 is SGHRS, CDR2 YFSETQ. The CDR3 totals 14 residues. Trimming left V 0 bases short and J 5 bases short, with 8 bases between. The CDR3 bases are TGCGCCAGCAGCTTGGCCAGGGAGACCGGGGAGCTGTTTTTT. Amino acid sequence: CASSLARETGELFF.

This clonotype came up many times. The chain has TRBV6-6 and TRBJ1-1; possibly TRBD1 for D (5 bases). CDR3 length: 16 residues. Germline values: CDR1 MNHNY, CDR2 SVGAGI (reference sequence). Between the trimmed V and J ends, which lost 2 bases and 1 base, there was a span of 14 bases. The CDR3 DNA reads TGTGCCAGCAGTTACCAGTCCCGGGGGGAGAACACTGAAGCTTTCTTT. Translated: CASSYQSRGENTEAFF.

This clonotype was recorded many times. V is TRBV5-1 and J is TRBJ2-5, with D hard to call. CDR3 size: 14 residues. The V end lost 1 base, the J end lost 1 base, and 8 bases lay between the germline ends. Germline values: CDR1 SGHRS, CDR2 YFSETQ. The CDR3 DNA is TGCGCCAGCAGCTTGTCCCAAACCCAAGAGACCCAGTACTTC. Protein sequence: CASSLSQTQETQYF.

In its sample, this clonotype was seen many times. The chain joins TRBV4-3 to TRBJ2-3; the match to TRBD2 covers 7 bases. Germline V gene data show CDR1 as LGHNA and CDR2 as YSLEER. J lost 3 bases, V lost 0 bases, and 6 bases had no gene match. CDR3 length: 16 amino acids. CDR3 sequence reads: CASSQDLGLRTDTQYF. The CDR3, as DNA: TGCGCCAGCAGCCAAGATTTGGGACTACGAACAGATACGCAGTATTTT.

This clonotype ranks as large. The V and J genes are TRBV10-3 and TRBJ2-1; 8 bases align to TRBD2. The V gene end was trimmed by 0 bases and the J gene end by 3 bases; junction bases not matched to a gene: 7. There are 17 residues in the CDR3. Germline V CDR1 and CDR2: ENHRY, SYGVKD. CDR3 in amino acids: CAISESIWLAGYNEQFF. In DNA, the CDR3 is TGTGCCATCAGTGAGTCGATCTGGCTAGCGGGCTACAATGAGCAGTTCTTC.